This T cell receptor beta chain is from a study of human T cells and chemical hapten exposure. Study information: The use of 2% DPC on approximately 2 cm by approximately 2 cm of upper inner arm skin constituted sensitization. Notes on the study in general: Large CDR3 similarity clusters arose significantly more often from expanded TCRs than from controls. Donors in the study had alopecia, meaning their immune response may differ from healthy people's.

Time point defined: patch test 2, 6 weeks after DPC sensitization. The treatment here: therapeutic diphenylcyclopropenone sensitization with weekly scalp DPC. How the authors handled the data: Sample-level TCR yields exhibited a median of around 90,000, with a range of roughly 23,224 to 700,000. From the RACE reads, TCRdb called clonotypes with MiXCR, one entry per CDR3 protein. The V and J calls, along with clone size, are taken from TCRdb and not from the paper's own processing. The sample carries more than 85,000 distinct CDR3 sequences, 8% to 13% recorded once. Germline V gene lookup returns CDR1 LGHDT and CDR2 YNNKEL (reference sequence). The CDR3 is made up of 15 amino acids. The V gene end was trimmed by 4 bases and the J gene end by 2 bases; junction bases not matched to a gene: 4. The table lists this clonotype with a few counts. Its antigen is currently unknown.

J is TRBJ2-3 and V is TRBV3-1; TRBD2 agrees at 9 bases. Sequenced here: whole blood, sampled in connection with sensitization to the hapten diphenylcyclopropenone (DPC). This TCR derives from a man aged 40-55 years with alopecia areata. Some clones in this sample may be carry-over from other donors' samples. CDR3 sequence: CASSPWTSDTDTQYF. The CDR3 DNA reads TGTGCCAGCAGCCCGTGGACTAGCGACACAGATACGCAGTATTTT.